This section outlines one T cell receptor (beta chain) sequence together with its context. Looked up from germline, CDR1 is MNHNS and CDR2 is SASEGT. The V gene lost 2 bases and the J gene lost 4 bases, with 10 bases spanning the gap. The CDR3 length is 14 residues. This entry is derived from a study of blood T cell repertoires in COVID-19. Turning to the study itself: COVID-19 samples, acute and convalescent, were from the United States, Italy and Spain. T cells, B-cell-depleted T cells, or PBMCs supplied cDNA or gDNA.

A Seattle source enrolled patients during active infection and followed them longitudinally. Authors' data handling: Amplifying reference gene primers gave estimates of nucleated cell counts. Clones were sequenced by immunoSEQ multiplex PCR, and TCRdb holds only the in-frame ones, with some missing. That table gives V, J and clone size, and the DNA gave D and trimming. The repertoire holds about 370,000 clones, about 89% seen once, with 8.5% to 12% in the top ten. This receptor was identified in a woman between 25 and 40 years old with COVID-19, enrolled during active disease. V and J are TRBV6-1 and TRBJ2-3; TRBD2 is a possible D gene (6 bases). Sequenced input: peripheral blood. CDR3 loop: CASSEPGDADTQYF. CDR3 nucleotides: TGTGCCAGCAGTGAACCGGGAGACGCAGATACGCAGTATTTT.